The rows below give T cell receptor beta chains drawn from one sample of a study of blood T cell repertoires in COVID-19. The method was immunoSEQ multiplex PCR; TCRdb's version includes in-frame clones alone and lacks a portion of them. The sample includes about 150,000 clones, 80% to 90% seen only once; the top ten take about 2.4%. The source material was peripheral blood. These receptor sequences come from a woman aged 70-85 years with acute or convalescent COVID-19. The CDR3 runs from the conserved cysteine through the conserved F or W. A D gene is named only where the DNA matches it firmly. The size field is filled for only some rows; it gives once, few, many or a size class.

v_gene: TRBV10-2; abundance: -; j_gene: TRBJ1-3; d_gene: TRBD1; CDR3nt: TGCGCCAGCAGTGAGCTTCGACAGGGTACTGGAAACACCATATATTTT; CDR3aa: CASSELRQGTGNTIYF
v_gene: TRBV7-8; abundance: -; j_gene: TRBJ1-1; d_gene: TRBD1; CDR3nt: TGTGCCAGCAGCGCGCGACAGGGGATGGCTGAAGCTTTCTTT; CDR3aa: CASSARQGMAEAFF
v_gene: TRBV5-1; abundance: -; j_gene: TRBJ2-1; d_gene: TRBD1; CDR3nt: TGCGCCAGCAGCGAGGAACAGGGGAACTTAATATACAATGAGCAGTTCTTC; CDR3aa: CASSEEQGNLIYNEQFF
v_gene: TRBV27; abundance: -; j_gene: TRBJ1-2; d_gene: -; CDR3nt: TGTGCCAGCAGTTTATCCCCGATAAGGGGCTATGGCTACACCTTC; CDR3aa: CASSLSPIRGYGYTF
v_gene: TRBV24-1; abundance: -; j_gene: TRBJ2-2; d_gene: TRBD1; CDR3nt: TGTGCCACCAGTGACCTGACAGGGCCCGGGGAGCTGTTTTTT; CDR3aa: CATSDLTGPGELFF
v_gene: TRBV25-1; abundance: -; j_gene: TRBJ1-2; d_gene: TRBD1; CDR3nt: TGTGCCAGCAGTGAGGCAGGGGGCGGCTTAAACTATGGCTACACCTTC; CDR3aa: CASSEAGGGLNYGYTF
v_gene: TRBV3-1/TRBV3-2; abundance: once; j_gene: TRBJ1-5; d_gene: TRBD1; CDR3nt: TGTGCCAGCAGGGGGACAGGGTTCGGTCAGCCCCAGCATTTT; CDR3aa: CASRGTGFGQPQHF
v_gene: TRBV10-3; abundance: once; j_gene: TRBJ1-2; d_gene: -; CDR3nt: TGTGCCACCCAGGGTGGGGAGGGATTTAACTATGGCTACACCTTC; CDR3aa: CATQGGEGFNYGYTF
v_gene: TRBV18; abundance: -; j_gene: TRBJ1-1; d_gene: TRBD1; CDR3nt: TGTGCCAGCTCTTTGGGACAGGGGAACACTGAAGCTTTCTTT; CDR3aa: CASSLGQGNTEAFF
v_gene: TRBV12-3/TRBV12-4; abundance: -; j_gene: TRBJ1-1; d_gene: -; CDR3nt: TGTGCCAGCAGCCGCGGGGGAAACCAAGCTTTCTTT; CDR3aa: CASSRGGNQAFF
v_gene: TRBV29-1; abundance: -; j_gene: TRBJ2-1; d_gene: TRBD2; CDR3nt: TGCAGCGCCGAGGGTCTAGCGGGGGACAATGAGCAGTTCTTC; CDR3aa: CSAEGLAGDNEQFF
v_gene: TRBV2; abundance: -; j_gene: TRBJ2-3; d_gene: TRBD1; CDR3nt: TGTGCCAGCAGTGTGGGACAGGGCACAGATACGCAGTATTTT; CDR3aa: CASSVGQGTDTQYF
v_gene: TRBV3-1/TRBV3-2; abundance: once; j_gene: TRBJ2-3; d_gene: TRBD2; CDR3nt: TGTGCCAGCAGCCCCACCCCTTTAGCGGGGGTGCAGTATTTT; CDR3aa: CASSPTPLAGVQYF
v_gene: TRBV7-8; abundance: few; j_gene: TRBJ2-1; d_gene: -; CDR3nt: TGTGCCAGCAGCTTAGCCGAGCGGTGGAATGAGCAGTTCTTC; CDR3aa: CASSLAERWNEQFF
v_gene: TRBV30; abundance: -; j_gene: TRBJ2-1; d_gene: -; CDR3nt: TGTGCCTGGCGTGGGGCGTATGAGCAGTTCTTC; CDR3aa: CAWRGAYEQFF
v_gene: TRBV7-2; abundance: -; j_gene: TRBJ1-2; d_gene: -; CDR3nt: TGTGCCAGCAGCTTTTCTGGGCAGAAGACAGGCTACACCTTC; CDR3aa: CASSFSGQKTGYTF
v_gene: TRBV21-1; abundance: -; j_gene: TRBJ1-4; d_gene: -; CDR3nt: TGTGCCAGCGGGGTGGACAGGGACGCAACTAATGAAAAACTGTTTTTT; CDR3aa: CASGVDRDATNEKLFF
v_gene: TRBV2; abundance: -; j_gene: TRBJ2-1; d_gene: -; CDR3nt: TGTGCCAGCAGTGATGGCTACTACACGTACAATGAGCAGTTCTTC; CDR3aa: CASSDGYYTYNEQFF
v_gene: TRBV27; abundance: few; j_gene: TRBJ1-2; d_gene: TRBD1; CDR3nt: TGTGCCAGCAGGCTGGGACAGGGGCATGGCTACACCTTC; CDR3aa: CASRLGQGHGYTF
v_gene: TRBV4-3; abundance: few; j_gene: TRBJ2-7; d_gene: TRBD1; CDR3nt: TGCGCCAGGTGCCGGGACAGGATCTCCTACGAGCAGTACTTC; CDR3aa: CARCRDRISYEQYF
v_gene: TRBV5-1; abundance: -; j_gene: TRBJ2-3; d_gene: -; CDR3nt: TGCGCCAGCGGATCAGGGGAGTCAGATACGCAGTATTTT; CDR3aa: CASGSGESDTQYF
v_gene: TRBV7-9; abundance: -; j_gene: TRBJ1-2; d_gene: -; CDR3nt: TGTGCCAGCAGTCGCGGACAGAACTATGGCTACACCTTC; CDR3aa: CASSRGQNYGYTF
v_gene: TRBV7-2; abundance: once; j_gene: TRBJ1-1; d_gene: TRBD1; CDR3nt: TGTGCCAGCAGCCCGGGACAGGGAACTAAAGCTTTCTTT; CDR3aa: CASSPGQGTKAFF
v_gene: TRBV23-1; abundance: -; j_gene: TRBJ1-2; d_gene: TRBD1; CDR3nt: TGCGCCACTTCTATCCTGGACAGGCCCCTCAACTATGGCTACACCTTC; CDR3aa: CATSILDRPLNYGYTF
v_gene: TRBV24-1; abundance: -; j_gene: TRBJ2-1; d_gene: TRBD2; CDR3nt: TGTGCCACCAGTGATTTTGGCGGGGGCTCCTACAATGAGCAGTTCTTC; CDR3aa: CATSDFGGGSYNEQFF
v_gene: TRBV3-1/TRBV3-2; abundance: -; j_gene: TRBJ1-2; d_gene: TRBD1; CDR3nt: TGTGCCAGCAGCCCCCCCGTGAGAAGGGGGCCGTTCTATGGCTACACCTTC; CDR3aa: CASSPPVRRGPFYGYTF